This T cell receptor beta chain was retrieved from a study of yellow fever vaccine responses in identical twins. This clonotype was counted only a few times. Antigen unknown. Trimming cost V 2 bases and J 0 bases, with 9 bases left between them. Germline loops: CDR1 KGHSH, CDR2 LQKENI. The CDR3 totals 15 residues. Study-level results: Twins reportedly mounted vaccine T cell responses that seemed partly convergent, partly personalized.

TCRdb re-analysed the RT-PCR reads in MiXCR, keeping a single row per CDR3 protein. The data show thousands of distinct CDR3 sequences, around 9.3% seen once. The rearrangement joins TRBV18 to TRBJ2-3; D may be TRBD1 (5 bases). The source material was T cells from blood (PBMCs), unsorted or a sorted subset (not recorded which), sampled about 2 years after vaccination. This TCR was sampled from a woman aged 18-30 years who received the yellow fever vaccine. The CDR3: CASSPDSASTDTQYF. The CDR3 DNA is TGTGCCAGCTCACCAGACAGTGCTAGCACAGATACGCAGTATTTT.